This paragraph covers one T cell receptor beta chain sequence. These data originate in a study of tumor T cells in aggressive B-cell lymphoma. Trimming removed 6 bases at V and 4 bases at J, with 16 bases between. The CDR3 loop spans 15 amino acids. CDR1 and CDR2 from the germline V gene are LNHDA and SQIVND (reference sequence). Here immunoSEQ multiplex PCR was the method, and the copy in TCRdb shows in-frame clones only, minus some. The data contain some 2,900 clones, over 80% of them seen just once; the ten biggest clones take up around a fifth. The chain recombines TRBV19 with TRBJ2-1; a possible D gene is TRBD2 (5 bases). The sequenced material came from tumor tissue. The receptor was isolated from an adult with diffuse large B cell lymphoma. Here the CDR3 DNA reads TGTGCCAGTAGCCACGGGGTTCAGTTGTACAATGAGCAGTTCTTC. It is translated as CASSHGVQLYNEQFF.